The clone carrying this TCR beta chain was seen many times. Its antigen is still unknown. This entry belongs to a study of CD8+CD57+ T cells in acquired aplastic anemia. Across the whole study: Each DNA sample taken from sorted CD4+ and CD8+ cells came to approximately 3.3 ug on average.

Germline V gene data show CDR1 as MNHNS and CDR2 as SASEGT. Trimming at V came to 4 bases and at J to 5 bases, leaving 9 bases not matched to a gene. The CDR3 spans 15 residues. Study-wide points: Found in both controls and patients were around 29 CD8+ CDR3 sequences. Any difference that existed in CD8+ Simpson's diversity between patients and controls was not significant.

According to the study, genomic DNA was the template for TCR beta VDJ and CDR3 profiling. TCRdb processed the reads anew with MiXCR; each CDR3 protein has one entry. The sample gives 120,000 or so distinct CDR3 sequences, less than 50% of which show up once; around 2.5% is in the top ten. Individuals selected for sequencing had exhibited CD8+CD57+ cell expansion on flow cytometry. The patients all had a severe acquired aplastic anemia diagnosis. Sequencing was carried out using sorted CD4+, CD8+, or CD8+CD57+ T cells (not recorded which) from PBMCs. The chain combines TRBV6-1 with TRBJ2-7, with 9 bases aligning to TRBD1. The origin of this receptor is a human donor with aplastic anemia. The CDR3: CASSVFRGQGDEQYF. CDR3 bases: TGTGCCAGCAGTGTCTTCCGGGGACAGGGCGACGAGCAGTACTTC.